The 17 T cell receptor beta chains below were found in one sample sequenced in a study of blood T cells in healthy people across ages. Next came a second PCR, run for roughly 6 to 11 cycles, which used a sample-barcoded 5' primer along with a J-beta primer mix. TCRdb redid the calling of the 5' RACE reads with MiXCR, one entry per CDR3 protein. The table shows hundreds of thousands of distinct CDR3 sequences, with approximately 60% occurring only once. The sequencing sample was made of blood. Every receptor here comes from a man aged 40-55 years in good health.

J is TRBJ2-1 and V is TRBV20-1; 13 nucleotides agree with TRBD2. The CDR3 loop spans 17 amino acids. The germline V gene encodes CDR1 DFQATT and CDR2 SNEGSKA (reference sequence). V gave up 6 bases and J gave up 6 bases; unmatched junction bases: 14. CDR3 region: CSASTSGGASRVNEQFF. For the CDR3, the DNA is TGCAGTGCAAGCACTAGCGGGGGGGCCTCGAGGGTCAATGAGCAGTTCTTC.

CDR3: CARSPWGPSTDTQYF. CDR3 nucleotide sequence: TGTGCCAGAAGCCCCTGGGGGCCTAGCACAGATACGCAGTATTTT. The rearrangement uses TRBV27 and TRBJ2-3; D is perhaps TRBD1 (6 bases). CDR1 is MNHEY and CDR2 is SMNVEV in the germline V gene (reference sequence). There are 15 residues in the CDR3. V dropped 9 bases and J dropped 0 bases, with 16 bases sitting between them.

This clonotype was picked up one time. The CDR3 nucleotides are TGTGCCAGCAGTGTTCTCACTCAGTCCTCGCCGACAGGCACAGATACGCAGTATTTT. It yields the protein CASSVLTQSSPTGTDTQYF. This rearrangement joins TRBV2 to TRBJ2-3; D possibly corresponds to TRBD1 (5 bases). The V gene lost 4 bases and the J gene lost 1 base, with 24 bases spanning the gap. Per the germline V gene, CDR1 is SNHLY and CDR2 is FYNNEI. This CDR3 has 19 residues.

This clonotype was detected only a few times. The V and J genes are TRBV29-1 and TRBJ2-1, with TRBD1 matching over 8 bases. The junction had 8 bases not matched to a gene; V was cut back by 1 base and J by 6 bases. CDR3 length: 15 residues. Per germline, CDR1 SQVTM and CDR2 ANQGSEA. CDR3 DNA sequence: TGCAGCGTTGAAGGGACAGGGTTTCTTTGCAATGAGCAGTTCTTC. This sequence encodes CSVEGTGFLCNEQFF.

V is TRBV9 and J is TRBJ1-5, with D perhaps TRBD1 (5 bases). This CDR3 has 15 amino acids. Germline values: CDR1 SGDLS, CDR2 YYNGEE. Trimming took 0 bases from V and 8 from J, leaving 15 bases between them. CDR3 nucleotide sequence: TGTGCCAGCAGCGTAGGCTTCGAGGGGACCAAGCCCCAGCATTTT. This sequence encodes CASSVGFEGTKPQHF.

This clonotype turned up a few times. The DNA for the CDR3 is TGTGCCAGCTGGCAAGGGGGGGATACGCAGTATTTT. It codes for CASWQGGDTQYF. The chain joins TRBV28 to TRBJ2-3; tentatively, D is TRBD1 or TRBD2 (6 bases each). The germline V gene encodes CDR1 MDHEN and CDR2 SYDVKM. Trimming shortened V by 8 bases and J by 6 bases, and 12 bases separated the two germline ends. The CDR3 runs to 12 residues.

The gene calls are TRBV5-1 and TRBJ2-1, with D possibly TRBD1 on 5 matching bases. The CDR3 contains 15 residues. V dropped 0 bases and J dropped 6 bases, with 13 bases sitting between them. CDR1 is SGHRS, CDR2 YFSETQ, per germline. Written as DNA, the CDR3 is TGCGCCAGCAGCTTGGTGGGCAGGGCCAGCAATGAGCAGTTCTTC. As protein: CASSLVGRASNEQFF.

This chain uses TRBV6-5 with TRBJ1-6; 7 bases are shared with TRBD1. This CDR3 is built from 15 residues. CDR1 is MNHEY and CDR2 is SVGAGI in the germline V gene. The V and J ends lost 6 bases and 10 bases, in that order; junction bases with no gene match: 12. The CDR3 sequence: CASSSRPRDRSPLHF. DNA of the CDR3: TGTGCCAGCAGCTCTAGGCCCCGGGACAGATCACCCCTCCACTTT.

CDR3 DNA: TGCGCCAGCAGCTTGTCGACAGGGGATGGGAATGAGCAGTTCTTC. As protein: CASSLSTGDGNEQFF. This chain joins TRBV5-1 and TRBJ2-1, with 8 bases matching TRBD1. With 1 base clipped from V and 7 bases from J, the junction kept 7 bases outside the gene matches. Germline CDR1 and CDR2: SGHRS and YFSETQ. This CDR3 comprises 15 residues.

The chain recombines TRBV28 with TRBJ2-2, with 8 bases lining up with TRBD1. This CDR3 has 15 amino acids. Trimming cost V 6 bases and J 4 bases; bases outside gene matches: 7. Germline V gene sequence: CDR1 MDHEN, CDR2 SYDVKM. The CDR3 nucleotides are TGTGCCAGCAGCCGTGGACAGGGTAGCACCGGGGAGCTGTTTTTT. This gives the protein CASSRGQGSTGELFF.

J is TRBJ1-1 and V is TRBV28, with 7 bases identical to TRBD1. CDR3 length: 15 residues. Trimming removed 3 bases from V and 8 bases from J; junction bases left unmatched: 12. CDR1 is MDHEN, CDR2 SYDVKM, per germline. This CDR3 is CASSFFATGRTEAFF. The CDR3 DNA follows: TGTGCCAGCAGTTTTTTCGCGACAGGGCGTACCGAAGCTTTCTTT.

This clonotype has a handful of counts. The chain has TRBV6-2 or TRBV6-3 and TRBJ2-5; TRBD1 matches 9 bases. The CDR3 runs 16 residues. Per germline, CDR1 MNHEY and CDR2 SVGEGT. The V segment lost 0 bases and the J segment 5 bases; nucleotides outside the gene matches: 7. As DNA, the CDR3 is TGTGCCAGCAGTTACTCCGGGACAGGGCCCTGGGAGACCCAGTACTTC. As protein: CASSYSGTGPWETQYF.

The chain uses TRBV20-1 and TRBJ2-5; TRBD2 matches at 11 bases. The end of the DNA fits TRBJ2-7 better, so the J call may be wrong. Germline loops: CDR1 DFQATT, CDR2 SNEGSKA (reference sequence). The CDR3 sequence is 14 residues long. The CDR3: CSAQIAGGLYEQYF. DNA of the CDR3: TGCAGTGCACAAATAGCGGGAGGGCTATACGAGCAGTACTTC.

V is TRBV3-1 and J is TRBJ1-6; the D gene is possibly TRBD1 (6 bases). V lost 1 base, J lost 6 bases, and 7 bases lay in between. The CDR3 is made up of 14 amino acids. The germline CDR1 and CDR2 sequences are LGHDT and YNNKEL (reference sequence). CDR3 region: CASSQAGVNSPLHF. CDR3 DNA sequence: TGTGCCAGCAGCCAAGCAGGGGTTAATTCACCCCTCCACTTT.

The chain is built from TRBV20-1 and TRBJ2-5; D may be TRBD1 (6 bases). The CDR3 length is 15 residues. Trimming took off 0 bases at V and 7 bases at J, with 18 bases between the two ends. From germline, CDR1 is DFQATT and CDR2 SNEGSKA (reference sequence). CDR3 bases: TGCAGTGCTAGAGATCTCCCGCAGGGGTCTGGGACCCAGTACTTC. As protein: CSARDLPQGSGTQYF.

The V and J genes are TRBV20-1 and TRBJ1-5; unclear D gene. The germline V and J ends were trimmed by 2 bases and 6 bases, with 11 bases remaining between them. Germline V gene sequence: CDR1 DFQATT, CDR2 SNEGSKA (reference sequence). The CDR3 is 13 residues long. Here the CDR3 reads CSARYGESQPQHF. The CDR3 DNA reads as TGCAGTGCTAGATACGGGGAGAGTCAGCCCCAGCATTTT.

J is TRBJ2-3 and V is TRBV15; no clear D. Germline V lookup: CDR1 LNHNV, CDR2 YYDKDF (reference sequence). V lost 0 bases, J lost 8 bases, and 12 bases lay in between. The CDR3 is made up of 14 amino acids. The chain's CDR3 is CATSRDRARFTQYF. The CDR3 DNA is TGTGCCACCAGCAGAGATCGGGCTAGGTTTACGCAGTATTTT.